The 27 T cell receptor beta chains reported below all come from one sample, sequenced in a study of OX40 agonist ivuxolimab in advanced cancers. The method was immunoSEQ multiplex PCR; TCRdb's version includes in-frame clones alone and lacks a portion of them. The sample lists about 100,000 clones, roughly 90% occurring once. Sequences were derived from CD4+ or CD8+ T cells sorted from blood, sampled in a trial of the OX40 agonist ivuxolimab. The receptors come from an adult with an advanced solid tumor such as melanoma, head and neck, liver or kidney cancer.

V gene TRBV6-1 combines with J gene TRBJ2-7; D is unresolved. The length of the CDR3 is 14 residues. V lost 6 bases and J 2 bases, leaving 14 bases between the germline ends. Germline lookup yields CDR1 MNHNS and CDR2 SASEGT. CDR3 in amino acids: CASSWAGRTYEQYF. Written as DNA, the CDR3 is TGTGCCAGCAGCTGGGCCGGGCGAACCTACGAGCAGTACTTC.

The chain combines TRBV15 with TRBJ1-6, with D possibly TRBD1 on 6 matching bases. The germline V gene encodes CDR1 LNHNV and CDR2 YYDKDF (reference sequence). Trimming took off 0 bases at V and 6 bases at J, with 12 bases between the two ends. There are 16 residues in the CDR3. CDR3 in DNA: TGTGCCACCAGCAGAGAAGGGGGGGACATTAATTCACCCCTCCACTTT. It is translated as CATSREGGDINSPLHF.

V is TRBV18 and J is TRBJ1-2; TRBD1 aligns across 8 bases. Germline lookup yields CDR1 KGHSH and CDR2 LQKENI. Losses at the gene ends were 6 bases for V and 0 bases for J; bases not matched to a gene: 3. CDR3 length: 14 amino acids. CDR3 region: CASSLDRANYGYTF. As DNA, the CDR3 is TGTGCCAGCTCGTTGGACAGGGCTAACTATGGCTACACCTTC.

V and J are TRBV9 and TRBJ2-2, with no clear D. The CDR3 contains 14 residues. CDR1 and CDR2 (germline): SGDLS, YYNGEE. The V and J ends lost 0 bases and 4 bases respectively, with 7 bases between them. The CDR3 sequence: CASSVAWTTGELFF. For the CDR3, the DNA is TGTGCCAGCAGCGTAGCCTGGACCACCGGGGAGCTGTTTTTT.

The chain is built from TRBV6-5 and TRBJ2-7; TRBD2 agrees at 7 bases. The CDR3 length is 13 residues. Germline V gene lookup returns CDR1 MNHEY and CDR2 SVGAGI. The trim removed 10 bases at V and 1 base at J, leaving 7 bases unmatched. CDR3 in amino acids: CATRREGSYEQYF. The CDR3 DNA follows: TGTGCCACCCGGAGGGAGGGGTCCTACGAGCAGTACTTC.

This clone was observed a few times. The V gene is TRBV5-4, the J gene TRBJ1-1; D not certain. V lost 4 bases and J 0 bases, leaving 16 bases between the germline ends. Germline values: CDR1 SGHNT, CDR2 YYREEE (reference sequence). The CDR3 totals 16 residues. DNA for the CDR3: TGTGCCAGCAGCCGAGAAATCGACAAACTGAACACTGAAGCTTTCTTT. Translation gives CASSREIDKLNTEAFF.

The CDR3 DNA reads as TGTGCCAGCAGCTTACAGGGGACTAATGAAAAACTGTTTTTT. This encodes CASSLQGTNEKLFF. J is TRBJ1-4 and V is TRBV7-9, with a possible D match to TRBD1 (6 bases). V lost 2 bases and J 2 bases, leaving 6 bases between the germline ends. Germline V gives CDR1 SEHNR, CDR2 FQNEAQ (reference sequence). The CDR3 length is 14 residues.

Remarks on this clone: Other DNA sequences from this sample encode an identical CDR3 as well. The chain combines TRBV30 with TRBJ1-2; no firm D call. The CDR3 runs 11 residues. Per germline, CDR1 GTSNPN and CDR2 SVGIG (reference sequence). Trimming removed 1 base at V and 5 bases at J, with 5 bases between. CDR3 in amino acids: CAWSGGYGYTF. DNA for the CDR3: TGTGCCTGGAGTGGTGGATATGGCTACACCTTC.

CDR3 nucleotides: TGTGCCAGCAGTTACTCCCTAGCGGGAGCGAGCGAGCAGTACTTC. Residues: CASSYSLAGASEQYF. The chain employs TRBV6-5 and TRBJ2-7; the match to TRBD2 covers 10 bases. The CDR3 loop spans 15 amino acids. CDR1 is MNHEY, CDR2 SVGAGI, per germline. V shed 0 bases, J shed 6 bases, and the junction held 5 bases outside the gene matches.

The rearrangement joins TRBV6-5 to TRBJ1-3, with 7 nucleotides matching TRBD1. J lost 4 bases, V lost 2 bases, and 8 bases had no gene match. The length of the CDR3 is 16 residues. Germline V gene lookup returns CDR1 MNHEY and CDR2 SVGAGI. CDR3 residues: CASSYGTGALGNTIYF. Written as DNA, the CDR3 is TGTGCCAGCAGTTACGGAACAGGGGCTCTGGGAAACACCATATATTTT.

The rearrangement links TRBV13 to TRBJ1-1; the D is unclear. Germline V gene sequence: CDR1 PRHDT, CDR2 FYEKMQ (reference sequence). V was cut by 2 bases and J by 1 base, with 5 bases left in between. The CDR3 has 13 residues. The DNA of the CDR3 is TGTGCCAGCAGCTTATCAGGGAACACTGAAGCTTTCTTT. Its protein product is CASSLSGNTEAFF.

The genes are TRBV7-9 and TRBJ1-1; possible D gene TRBD1, 5 bases. V was pared by 0 bases and J by 5 bases, with 10 bases between. Germline assignment: CDR1 SEHNR and CDR2 FQNEAQ (reference sequence). The CDR3 spans 14 residues. The CDR3 is CASSLAGRVTEAFF. DNA of the CDR3: TGTGCCAGCAGCTTAGCGGGCAGGGTAACTGAAGCTTTCTTT.

For this clone: Other DNA sequences in this specimen translate into the identical CDR3. V usage is TRBV30 and J usage is TRBJ2-1, with 7 positions matching TRBD2. The CDR3 sequence is 15 residues long. Germline V gene lookup returns CDR1 GTSNPN and CDR2 SVGIG (reference sequence). Unmatched junction bases numbered 14, after V lost 3 bases and J lost 9 bases. CDR3 amino acids: CAWRTKGAGGGEQFF. CDR3 bases: TGTGCCTGGAGGACAAAAGGGGCGGGCGGGGGTGAGCAGTTCTTC.

The genes are TRBV5-1 and TRBJ2-5; tentatively, D is TRBD2 (5 bases). Trimming shortened V by 4 bases and J by 5 bases, and 12 bases separated the two germline ends. This CDR3 has 13 amino acids. Germline CDR1 is SGHRS and CDR2 is YFSETQ. CDR3 nucleotide sequence: TGCGCCAGCAGCCCCGGGGTCCTCGAGACCCAGTACTTC. Amino acids: CASSPGVLETQYF. The whole variable domain, filled in from reference TRBV5-1 and TRBJ2-5, reads KAGVTQTPRYLIKTRGQQVTLSCSPISGHRSVSWYQQTPGQGLQFLFEYFSETQRNKGNFPGRFSGRQFSNSRSEMNVSTLELGDSALYLCASSPGVLETQYFGPGTRLLVL.

V and J are TRBV10-2 and TRBJ2-5; 10 nucleotides line up with TRBD1. CDR1 is WSHSY and CDR2 is SAAADI in the germline V gene. V shed 6 bases and J 3 bases; nucleotides not matched to a gene: 1. This CDR3 region has 13 residues. The DNA for the CDR3 is TGCGCCAGCAGCGGGACAGGGGAAGAGACCCAGTACTTC. Its protein product is CASSGTGEETQYF.

This clone was seen more than once but under ten times. The V gene is TRBV9, the J gene TRBJ1-2, with TRBD1 matching over 11 bases. Per germline, CDR1 SGDLS and CDR2 YYNGEE. V shed 0 bases and J 11 bases; nucleotides not matched to a gene: 12. This CDR3 is 16 amino acids long. As DNA, the CDR3 is TGTGCCAGCAGCGTAGCTGGGACAGGGGGACTACTTCGGTACACCTTC. Its translation is CASSVAGTGGLLRYTF.

The chain has TRBV30 and TRBJ2-3; D gene unclear. Trimming took 0 bases from V and 7 from J, leaving 11 bases between them. This CDR3 region has 13 residues. CDR1 GTSNPN and CDR2 SVGIG come from the germline V gene (reference sequence). CDR3 sequence (DNA): TGTGCCTGGAGTGTAGGTGGAACTAATACGCAGTATTTT. The encoded protein is CAWSVGGTNTQYF. The full variable domain, completed using reference TRBV30 and TRBJ2-3, is SQTIHQWPATLVQPVGSPLSLECTVEGTSNPNLYWYRQAAGRGLQLLFYSVGIGQISSEVPQNLSASRPQDRQFILSSKKLLLSDSGFYLCAWSVGGTNTQYFGPGTRLTVL.

The gene calls are TRBV6-6 and TRBJ2-7; the match to TRBD2 covers 8 bases. Per germline, CDR1 MNHNY and CDR2 SVGAGI (reference sequence). The CDR3 extends over 16 amino acids. V dropped 0 bases and J dropped 0; count of bases not matched to a gene: 4. The CDR3 DNA sequence: TGTGCCAGCAGTTACTCACTAGCGGAGAGCTCCTACGAGCAGTACTTC. It specifies CASSYSLAESSYEQYF.

V and J are TRBV15 and TRBJ2-7, with 14 nucleotides matching TRBD2. The CDR3 has 18 amino acids. Trimming took 0 bases from V and 0 from J; bases not matched to a gene: 4. The V gene's germline CDR1 is LNHNV and CDR2 YYDKDF (reference sequence). CDR3 region: CATSRDQGLAGASYEQYF. The CDR3 bases are TGTGCCACCAGCAGAGATCAGGGACTAGCGGGAGCCTCCTACGAGCAGTACTTC.

V is TRBV30 and J is TRBJ1-1; D is undetermined. Germline CDR1 reads GTSNPN; CDR2 reads SVGIG (reference sequence). The CDR3 extends over 13 amino acids. Between the trimmed V and J ends, which lost 1 base and 2 bases, there was a span of 8 bases. CDR3 in amino acids: CAWSGNLNTEAFF. CDR3 DNA sequence: TGTGCCTGGAGTGGGAACCTCAACACTGAAGCTTTCTTT.

The CDR3: CASSPIVGTFSGNTIYF. CDR3 nucleotides: TGTGCCAGCTCCCCCATAGTGGGAACCTTCTCTGGAAACACCATATATTTT. The V call is TRBV18, the J call TRBJ1-3; D is ambiguous. The V and J ends lost 6 bases and 0 bases respectively, with 18 bases between them. CDR3 size: 17 residues. CDR1 and CDR2 from the germline V gene are KGHSH and LQKENI.

The J gene is TRBJ2-7, the V gene TRBV10-1, with 10 positions matching TRBD2. The length of the CDR3 is 15 residues. The ends lost 5 bases at V and 5 bases at J; junction bases unmatched: 9. CDR1 is WNHNN and CDR2 is SYGVQD in the germline V gene (reference sequence). The chain's CDR3 is CASSPGLAIVDEQYF. CDR3 nucleotide sequence: TGCGCCAGCAGTCCGGGACTAGCGATCGTAGACGAGCAGTACTTC.

The chain is built from TRBV11-2 and TRBJ2-2, with 13 bases fitting TRBD2. The CDR3 sequence is 17 residues long. V shed 6 bases, J shed 2 bases, and the junction held 6 bases outside the gene matches. Germline CDR1 and CDR2: SGHAT and FQNNGV. The DNA for the CDR3 is TGTGCCAGCAGTCCGACTAGCGGGGGGAGTAACACCGGGGAGCTGTTTTTT. It specifies CASSPTSGGSNTGELFF.

As for this clone: The junction differs from germline at one of its ends, possibly a read error. The rearrangement uses TRBV9 and TRBJ2-2; 8 bases fit TRBD2. The CDR3 sequence is 15 residues long. Germline CDR1 and CDR2: SGDLS and YYNGEE. As DNA, the CDR3 is TGTGCCAGTAGCGTAGCGGGGACCAACACCGGGGAGCTGTTTTTT. It specifies CASSVAGTNTGELFF.

The rearrangement links TRBV6-4 to TRBJ1-1, with unresolved D. The germline CDR1 and CDR2 sequences are MRHNA and SNTAGT. The CDR3 consists of 13 residues. The V gene lost 6 bases and the J gene lost 0 bases, with 8 bases spanning the gap. CDR3 DNA: TGTGCCAGCAGCTCACAGATGAACACTGAAGCTTTCTTT. As protein: CASSSQMNTEAFF.

This clone was seen only once. This chain joins TRBV6-1 and TRBJ2-3; 7 bases are shared with TRBD1. The CDR3 length is 15 residues. V shed 8 bases and J 2 bases; nucleotides not matched to a gene: 10. Germline V gives CDR1 MNHNS, CDR2 SASEGT. CDR3 DNA: TGTGCCAGCCAGTTACAGGGGAGCGTCACAGATACGCAGTATTTT. Protein: CASQLQGSVTDTQYF.

The table lists this clone with a count of one. This chain joins TRBV18 and TRBJ1-1; a weak D match, TRBD1 (5 bases). The CDR3 extends over 12 amino acids. The germline V gene encodes CDR1 KGHSH and CDR2 LQKENI. Trimming shortened V by 8 bases and J by 1 base, and 8 bases separated the two germline ends. CDR3 DNA sequence: TGTGCCAGCGCGACAGCGAACACTGAAGCTTTCTTT. This gives the protein CASATANTEAFF.